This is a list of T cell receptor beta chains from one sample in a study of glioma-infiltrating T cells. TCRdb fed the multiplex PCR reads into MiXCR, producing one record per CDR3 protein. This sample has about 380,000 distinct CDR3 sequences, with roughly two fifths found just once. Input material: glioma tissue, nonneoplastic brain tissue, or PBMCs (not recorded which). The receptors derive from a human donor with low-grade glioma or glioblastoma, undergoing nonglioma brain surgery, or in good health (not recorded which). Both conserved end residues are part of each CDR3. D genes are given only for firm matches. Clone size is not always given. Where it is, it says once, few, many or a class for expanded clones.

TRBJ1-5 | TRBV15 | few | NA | TGTGCCACCAGCGCCTCGAGGGGGGTGCCTCAGCCCCAGCATTTT | CATSASRGVPQPQHF
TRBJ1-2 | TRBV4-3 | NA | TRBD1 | TGCGCCAGCAGCCAATCTTGGGACAGGGGGAACTATGGCTACACCTTC | CASSQSWDRGNYGYTF
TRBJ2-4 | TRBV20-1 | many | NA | TGCAGTGCTAGAGATAACCGGGGGTCCAAAAACATTCAGTACTTC | CSARDNRGSKNIQYF
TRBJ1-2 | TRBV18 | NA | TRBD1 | TGTGCCAGCTCACCATATAACAGGGGACCTGCTAACTATGGCTACACCTTC | CASSPYNRGPANYGYTF
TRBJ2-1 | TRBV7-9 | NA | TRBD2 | TGTGCCAGCAGCTTATTGTCGGGAGGGCCCCACAATGAGCAGTTCTTC | CASSLLSGGPHNEQFF
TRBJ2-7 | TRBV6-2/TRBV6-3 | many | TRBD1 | TGTGCCAGCAGCTTTATCATGGCGGGACAGGGAGGAGAGCAGTACTTC | CASSFIMAGQGGEQYF
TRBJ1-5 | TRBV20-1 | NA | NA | TGCAGTGCTAGGGGCAGGGGAAGTTTGGGCAATCAGCCCCAGCATTTT | CSARGRGSLGNQPQHF
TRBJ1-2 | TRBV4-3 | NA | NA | TGCGCCAGCAGCCAAGATGGGCTTTCACTTGGCTACACCTTC | CASSQDGLSLGYTF
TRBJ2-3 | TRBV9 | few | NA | TGTGCCAGCAGCGTCGGGACCACAGATACGCAGTATTTT | CASSVGTTDTQYF
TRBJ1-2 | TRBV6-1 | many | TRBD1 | TGTGCCAGCAGTTACGCCCACACAGGGGAGGATGGCTACACCTTC | CASSYAHTGEDGYTF
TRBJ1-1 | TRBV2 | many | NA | TGTGCCAGCAGTTCGCAGGGAGCCAACACTGAAGCTTTCTTT | CASSSQGANTEAFF
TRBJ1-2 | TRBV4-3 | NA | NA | TGCGCCAGCAGCCATGATTTCAACGGGGACGCCAACTATGGCTACACCTTC | CASSHDFNGDANYGYTF
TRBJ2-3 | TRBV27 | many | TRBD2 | TGTGCCAGCAGTTTTTTGGCGGGAGGGCCCCCGGATACGCAGTATTTT | CASSFLAGGPPDTQYF
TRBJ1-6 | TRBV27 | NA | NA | TGTGCCAGCAGCCCGGGTTTCCGGGCCGATTCACCCCTCCACTTT | CASSPGFRADSPLHF
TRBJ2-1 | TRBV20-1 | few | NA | TGCAGTGCTAGAGATCTTGGTTACCGCTACAATGAGCAGTTCTTC | CSARDLGYRYNEQFF
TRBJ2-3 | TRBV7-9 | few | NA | TGTGCCAGCAGCTTCTCTAGAGATACGCAGTATTTT | CASSFSRDTQYF
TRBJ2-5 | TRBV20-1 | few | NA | TGCAGTGCCAGAACTGGGACGGGCGGAGAGACCCAGTACTTC | CSARTGTGGETQYF
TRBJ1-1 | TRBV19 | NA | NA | TGTGCCAGTACCCCATCCCAGGGAATGAACACTGAAGCTTTCTTT | CASTPSQGMNTEAFF
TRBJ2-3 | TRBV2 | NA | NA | TGTGCCAGCGGTCCGATAGCTTTTACAGATACGCAGTATTTT | CASGPIAFTDTQYF
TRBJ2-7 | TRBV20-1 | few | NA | TGCAGTGCTGGGGACAATTCCAACGAGCAGTACTTC | CSAGDNSNEQYF
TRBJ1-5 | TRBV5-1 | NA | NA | TGCGCCAGCAGAACAGGAGCGGCCACAGATACGCAGCATTTT | CASRTGAATDTQHF
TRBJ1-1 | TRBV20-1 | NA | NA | TGCAGTGCTAGAGATCGGAGGAACCAGGCCGAAAACACTGAAGCTTTCTTT | CSARDRRNQAENTEAFF
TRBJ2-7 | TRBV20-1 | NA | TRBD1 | TGCAGTGCTGTGGACAGGGGTACAGTAAGACCCTACGAGCAGTACTTC | CSAVDRGTVRPYEQYF
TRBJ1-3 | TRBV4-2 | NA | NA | TGTGCCAGCAGCCAAGATCTGTCTGGAAACACCATATATTTT | CASSQDLSGNTIYF
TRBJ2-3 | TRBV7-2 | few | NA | TGTGCCAGCAGCTACCAGGACTTCTCTAGCACAGATACGCAGTATTTT | CASSYQDFSSTDTQYF
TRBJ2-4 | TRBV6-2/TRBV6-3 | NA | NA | TGTGCCAGCAGTTTATCGGCGTCTCCTTCTTTCTTTAGTGGAAACATTCAGTACTTC | CASSLSASPSFFSGNIQYF
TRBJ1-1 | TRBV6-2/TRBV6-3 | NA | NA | TGTGCCAGCAGCCCATCAGGACGGAAGGAGACTGAAGCTTTCTTT | CASSPSGRKETEAFF
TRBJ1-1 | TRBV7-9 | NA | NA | TGTGCCAGCAGCCTCCAGTTCTCTGAAGCTTTCTTT | CASSLQFSEAFF
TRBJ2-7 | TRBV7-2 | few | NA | TGTGCCAGCAGCTTAGTTCAGCGGGACGAGCAGTACTTC | CASSLVQRDEQYF
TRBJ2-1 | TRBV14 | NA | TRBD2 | TGTGCCAGCAGCCAAGATAGGACTAGCGACTACAATGAGCAGTTCTTC | CASSQDRTSDYNEQFF
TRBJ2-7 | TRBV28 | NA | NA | TGTGCCAGCAGTTTGCTAGCGCGGACCTACGAGCGGTACTTC | CASSLLARTYERYF
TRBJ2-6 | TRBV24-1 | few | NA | TGTGCCACCAGCCAAGCTAGCTCTGGGGCCAACGTCCTGACTTTC | CATSQASSGANVLTF
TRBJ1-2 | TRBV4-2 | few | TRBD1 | TGTGCCAGCAGCCAAAGCACAGGGGAATCTCTCTATGGCTACACCTTC | CASSQSTGESLYGYTF
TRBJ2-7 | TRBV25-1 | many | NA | TGTGCCAGCAGTGAATTAGGCGTGAACGAGCAGTACTTC | CASSELGVNEQYF
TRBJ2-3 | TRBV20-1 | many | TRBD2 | TGCAGTGCTAGAGTCGGGGCGGGAGCAGATACGCAGTATTTT | CSARVGAGADTQYF
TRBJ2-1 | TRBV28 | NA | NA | TGTGCCAGCAGTTTGGGGGCCAAACTGAGCTCCTACGAGCAGTTCTTC | CASSLGAKLSSYEQFF
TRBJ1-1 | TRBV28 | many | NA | TGTGCCAGCAGTTTAGGAGTCCAGGGACGAGGGAACACTGAAGCTTTCTTT | CASSLGVQGRGNTEAFF
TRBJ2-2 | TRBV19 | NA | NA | TGTGCCAGTAGTTACAGGGCAGGGGACCTTTTGAACACCGGGGAGCTGTTTTTT | CASSYRAGDLLNTGELFF
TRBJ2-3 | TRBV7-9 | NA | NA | TGTGCCAGCAGACAGGGAGATACGCAGTATTTT | CASRQGDTQYF
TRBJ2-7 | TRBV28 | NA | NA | TGTGCCGGCAGGGGCCTTTTAGGAAGCTACGAGCAGTACTTC | CAGRGLLGSYEQYF
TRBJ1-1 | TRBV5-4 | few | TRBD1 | TGTGCCAGCAGCCCCAGGGACAGGGAAAACACTGAAGCTTTCTTT | CASSPRDRENTEAFF
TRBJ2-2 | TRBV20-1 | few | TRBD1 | TGCAGTGCTAGACATTCTGGGACAGGGCCGACCGGGGAGCTGTTTTTT | CSARHSGTGPTGELFF
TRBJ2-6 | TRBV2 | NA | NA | TGTGCCAGCAGTGATGCCCCTGGGGCCAACGTCCCGACTTTC | CASSDAPGANVPTF
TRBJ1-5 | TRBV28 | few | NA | TGTGCCAGCAGCCTGGGGGGGGGGGCGAATCAGCCCCAGCATTTT | CASSLGGGANQPQHF
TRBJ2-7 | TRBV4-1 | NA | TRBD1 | TGCGCCAGCAGCCAGAGGGACAGCTCCTACGAGCAGTACTTC | CASSQRDSSYEQYF